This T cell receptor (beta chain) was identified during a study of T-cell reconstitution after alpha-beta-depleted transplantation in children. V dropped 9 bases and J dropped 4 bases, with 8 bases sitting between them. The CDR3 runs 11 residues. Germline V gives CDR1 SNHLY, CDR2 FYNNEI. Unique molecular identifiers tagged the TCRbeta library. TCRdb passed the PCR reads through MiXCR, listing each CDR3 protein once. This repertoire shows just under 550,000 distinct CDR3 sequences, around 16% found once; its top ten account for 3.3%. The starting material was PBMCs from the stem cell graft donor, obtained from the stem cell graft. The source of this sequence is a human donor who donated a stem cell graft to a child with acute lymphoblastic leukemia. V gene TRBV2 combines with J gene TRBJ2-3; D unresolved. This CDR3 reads CASGPADTQYF. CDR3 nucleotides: TGTGCCAGTGGACCGGCAGATACGCAGTATTTT.